Reported below is one T cell receptor beta chain. Its target is not known. A split of CD4+ cells into CD45RA+ naive and CD45RA-negative memory subsets was performed. The data stem from a study of shared clonotypes between healthy human individuals. The study's findings and limits: Generally, naive subsets (rather than memory subsets) showed larger estimated richness.

It was across several immunoSEQ plates that each subset's genomic DNA was evenly split. Sorted-subset replicate PCR reactions were performed with approximately 200 ng DNA, corresponding to tens of thousands of T cell genomes. Sequenced by immunoSEQ multiplex PCR; TCRdb stores in-frame clones only, minus some. The sample gives 1 million to 1.2 million clones, about 72% of which show up once; 0.89% is in the top ten. This CDR3 has 17 amino acids. V trimming: 4 bases; J trimming: 2 bases; junction bases outside the gene matches: 13. Germline V gives CDR1 SGHAT, CDR2 FQNNGV. This rearrangement joins TRBV11-2 to TRBJ2-7, with TRBD2 matching over 8 bases. The receptor was derived from a man aged 18 to 29 in good health. Some clones in this sample may be carry-over from other donors' samples. The sequencing sample was made of memory CD4+ T cells from PBMCs. The subset: CD45RA-negative fraction. The CDR3 DNA follows: TGTGCCAGCAGCTCGTTAACCGGGACTAGTCGTGCCTACGAGCAGTACTTC. Protein: CASSSLTGTSRAYEQYF.